A single sample gave rise to the 27 T cell receptor beta chains below, sequenced in a study of blood T cell repertoires in COVID-19. Produced via immunoSEQ multiplex PCR; TCRdb's table is partial and in-frame only. Of about 46,000 clones in the sample, 86% are singletons; the top ten hold under 4%. The sample taken for sequencing was PBMCs or T cells enriched from blood (not recorded which). The receptors here all came from a woman aged 45-60 years who had recovered from COVID-19.

This chain joins TRBV7-9 and TRBJ1-5; 7 nucleotides align to TRBD1. CDR1 SEHNR and CDR2 FQNEAQ come from the germline V gene (reference sequence). The CDR3 is 14 residues long. Losses at the gene ends were 5 bases for V and 5 bases for J; bases not matched to a gene: 6. In DNA, the CDR3 is TGTGCCAGCAGCCACGACAGGGTCGATCAGCCCCAGCATTTT. Its protein is CASSHDRVDQPQHF.

The chain links TRBV7-2 to TRBJ2-3, with 9 nucleotides matching TRBD2. The CDR3 totals 17 residues. The germline V gene encodes CDR1 SGHTA and CDR2 FQGNSA. J lost 3 bases, V lost 5 bases, and 12 bases had no gene match. The CDR3 region is CASSPQTSGWLTDTQYF. DNA for the CDR3: TGTGCCAGCAGCCCCCAGACTAGCGGATGGTTAACAGATACGCAGTATTTT.

V usage is TRBV4-2 and J usage is TRBJ1-5; no definite D call. This CDR3 spans 15 amino acids. Germline lookup yields CDR1 LGHNA and CDR2 YNFKEQ. Between the trimmed V and J ends, which lost 0 bases and 5 bases, there was a span of 11 bases. The CDR3 spells CASSQDFASYQPQHF. CDR3 nucleotides: TGTGCCAGCAGCCAAGATTTCGCCAGTTATCAGCCCCAGCATTTT.

J is TRBJ2-5 and V is TRBV29-1, with D possibly being TRBD1 (5 bases). Trimming stripped 4 bases from V and 2 bases from J, with 11 bases between. Germline V CDR1 and CDR2: SQVTM, ANQGSEA. The CDR3 contains 13 residues. The CDR3 loop is CSVATGTQETQYF. The CDR3 coding sequence is TGCAGCGTTGCCACAGGCACACAAGAGACCCAGTACTTC. Combining the CDR3 with reference TRBV29-1 and TRBJ2-5 gives the whole variable domain SAVISQKPSRDICQRGTSLTIQCQVDSQVTMMFWYRQQPGQSLTLIATANQGSEATYESGFVIDKFPISRPNLTFSTLTVSNMSPEDSSIYLCSVATGTQETQYFGPGTRLLVL.

This chain uses TRBV19 with TRBJ2-3, with TRBD2 identical over 15 bases. The junction had 6 bases not matched to a gene; V was cut back by 5 bases and J by 6 bases. Germline V CDR1 and CDR2: LNHDA, SQIVND (reference sequence). The CDR3 spans 16 residues. CDR3: CASSSGLAGGFDTQYF. The CDR3 coding sequence is TGTGCCAGTAGTTCGGGACTAGCGGGAGGATTTGATACGCAGTATTTT.

The chain combines TRBV11-1 with TRBJ1-1; TRBD1 might be the D (5 bases). CDR3 length: 15 residues. Deletions cut 1 base from V and 4 bases from J, with 13 bases between. Germline CDR1 is SGHAT and CDR2 is FQDESV (reference sequence). CDR3 bases: TGTGCCAGCAGCTTAGGTGCTGGGGCCCCCACTGAAGCTTTCTTT. This codes for CASSLGAGAPTEAFF.

The V gene is TRBV5-1, the J gene TRBJ2-3; maybe TRBD2 (6 bases). In germline, CDR1 is SGHRS, CDR2 YFSETQ. The CDR3 extends over 15 amino acids. The V end lost 3 bases, the J end lost 0 bases, and 11 bases lay between the germline ends. CDR3 bases: TGCGCCAGCAGCTCGGCTAGCGCCAGCACAGATACGCAGTATTTT. Translated: CASSSASASTDTQYF.

The V and J genes are TRBV7-9 and TRBJ1-5; no clear D gene. Germline V gene data show CDR1 as SEHNR and CDR2 as FQNEAQ (reference sequence). CDR3 length equals 14 residues. V was clipped by 0 bases and J by 5 bases, with 8 bases between them. The CDR3 loop is CASSLAGGHQPQHF. Here the CDR3 DNA reads TGTGCCAGCAGCTTAGCTGGAGGGCATCAGCCCCAGCATTTT. Full variable domain (missing parts from reference TRBV7-9 and TRBJ1-5): DTGVSQNPRHKITKRGQNVTFRCDPISEHNRLYWYRQTLGQGPEFLTYFQNEAQLEKSRLLSDRFSAERPKGSFSTLEIQRTEQGDSAMYLCASSLAGGHQPQHFGDGTRLSIL.

The chain is built from TRBV2 and TRBJ1-1; TRBD1 is a possible D gene (5 bases). This CDR3 spans 15 amino acids. Trimming removed 8 bases at V and 0 bases at J, with 16 bases between. Germline CDR1 reads SNHLY; CDR2 reads FYNNEI. The CDR3 is CASLRRGIMNTEAFF. CDR3 nucleotide sequence: TGTGCCAGCCTCCGGCGGGGGATCATGAACACTGAAGCTTTCTTT.

This chain joins TRBV28 and TRBJ2-1; a possible D gene is TRBD2 (6 bases). V was shortened by 7 bases and J by 7 bases, with 14 bases between the two germline ends. Germline V CDR1 and CDR2: MDHEN, SYDVKM. The CDR3 is 13 amino acids. Here the CDR3 reads CASKGGSWNEQFF. DNA for the CDR3: TGTGCCAGCAAGGGAGGTAGCTGGAATGAGCAGTTCTTC.

The V gene is TRBV29-1, the J gene TRBJ2-3, with TRBD1 identical over 10 bases. V shed 6 bases and J 4 bases; nucleotides not matched to a gene: 10. This CDR3 has 15 amino acids. Looked up from germline, CDR1 is SQVTM and CDR2 is ANQGSEA. The CDR3 protein is CSVPRGTGAADTQYF. The CDR3 bases are TGCAGCGTACCCCGCGGGACAGGGGCCGCAGATACGCAGTATTTT.

V is TRBV6-2 or TRBV6-3 and J is TRBJ2-1, with D possibly matching TRBD1 (6 bases). Germline loops: CDR1 MNHEY, CDR2 SVGEGT. This CDR3 contains 18 residues. The V gene lost 2 bases and the J gene lost 0 bases, with 17 bases spanning the gap. CDR3: CASSYGGPWGSSYNEQFF. CDR3 DNA sequence: TGTGCCAGCAGTTACGGGGGCCCGTGGGGGAGCTCCTACAATGAGCAGTTCTTC.

This clone was counted a few times. The chain employs TRBV19 and TRBJ1-5; 9 bases fit TRBD1. V was pared by 6 bases and J by 3 bases, with 6 bases of the junction left unmatched. Per germline, CDR1 LNHDA and CDR2 SQIVND (reference sequence). The CDR3 runs to 15 residues. The CDR3 is CASSKGTGINQPQHF. The DNA of the CDR3 is TGTGCCAGTAGCAAAGGGACAGGGATCAATCAGCCCCAGCATTTT.

CDR3 residues: CASSQAVKDFSGNTIYF. The CDR3 DNA reads as TGTGCCAGCAGCCAGGCCGTTAAGGACTTCTCCGGAAACACCATATATTTT. The V call is TRBV4-2, the J call TRBJ1-3; D uncertain. The CDR3 length is 17 residues. Per germline, CDR1 LGHNA and CDR2 YNFKEQ. The germline V and J ends were trimmed by 3 bases and 4 bases, with 19 bases remaining between them.

The genes are TRBV7-9 and TRBJ2-1, with 9 bases fitting TRBD1. The V gene end was trimmed by 5 bases and the J gene end by 0 bases; junction bases not matched to a gene: 5. The CDR3 length is 16 residues. Germline V gene lookup returns CDR1 SEHNR and CDR2 FQNEAQ (reference sequence). As DNA, the CDR3 is TGTGCCAGCAGCCCGGCGACAGGGGGCTCCTACAATGAGCAGTTCTTC. Encoded protein: CASSPATGGSYNEQFF.

The CDR3 is CASSSDRVQPQHF. DNA of the CDR3: TGTGCCAGCAGCTCTGACAGGGTTCAGCCCCAGCATTTT. The genes are TRBV7-9 and TRBJ1-5; TRBD1 matches at 7 bases. The CDR3 sequence is 13 residues long. The germline gives CDR1 SEHNR, CDR2 FQNEAQ (reference sequence). V shed 4 bases and J 6 bases; nucleotides not matched to a gene: 3.

The V gene is TRBV28, the J gene TRBJ2-4, with D possibly TRBD2 on 6 matching bases. Per the germline V gene, CDR1 is MDHEN and CDR2 is SYDVKM. V was pared by 7 bases and J by 1 base, with 11 bases between. The CDR3 length is 14 residues. The CDR3 DNA reads TGTGCCAGCACCACAGGAGGGGCCAAAAACATTCAGTACTTC. Translating gives CASTTGGAKNIQYF.

V is TRBV30 and J is TRBJ1-5, with 8 bases aligning to TRBD1. Germline assignment: CDR1 GTSNPN and CDR2 SVGIG (reference sequence). The CDR3 loop spans 13 amino acids. Trimming cost V 2 bases and J 6 bases; bases outside gene matches: 3. The CDR3 sequence is CAWSSGGRQPQHF. The CDR3 DNA is TGTGCCTGGAGTTCAGGGGGCCGTCAGCCCCAGCATTTT. The full variable domain, in which reference TRBV30 and TRBJ1-5 provide the parts outside the CDR3, is SQTIHQWPATLVQPVGSPLSLECTVEGTSNPNLYWYRQAAGRGLQLLFYSVGIGQISSEVPQNLSASRPQDRQFILSSKKLLLSDSGFYLCAWSSGGRQPQHFGDGTRLSIL.

The gene calls are TRBV2 and TRBJ2-3; D is unclear. This CDR3 is 13 amino acids long. CDR1 SNHLY and CDR2 FYNNEI come from the germline V gene. The ends were cut back, 1 base at V and 2 bases at J, with 4 bases in the middle. CDR3 sequence: CASSEGLTDTQYF. CDR3 DNA sequence: TGTGCCAGCAGTGAAGGACTCACAGATACGCAGTATTTT.

This clone has only one observation. This chain uses TRBV19 with TRBJ1-3, with TRBD1 matching 8 bases. V lost 6 bases and J lost 6; bases outside the gene matches: 7. Germline V CDR1 and CDR2: LNHDA, SQIVND (reference sequence). The CDR3 has 14 amino acids. The CDR3 sequence: CASSMGTGQNTIYF. CDR3 nucleotide sequence: TGTGCCAGTAGCATGGGGACAGGACAAAACACCATATATTTT.

Concerning this clone: This same CDR3 is encoded by further DNA sequences in the sample. V and J are TRBV24-1 and TRBJ2-1, with 12 bases matching TRBD2. There are 17 residues in the CDR3. The germline V gene encodes CDR1 KGHDR and CDR2 SFDVKD. V gave up 4 bases and J gave up 8 bases; unmatched junction bases: 11. The CDR3 DNA reads TGTGCCACCAGTGACGTAGGACTAGCGGGGAGGGTCGATGAGCAGTTCTTC. This encodes CATSDVGLAGRVDEQFF.

The V and J genes are TRBV5-8 and TRBJ2-5; 7 positions match TRBD1. The CDR3 totals 15 residues. CDR1 and CDR2 (germline): SGHTS, YDEGEE. The junction had 10 bases not matched to a gene; V was cut back by 4 bases and J by 4 bases. This CDR3 is CASSPRDRDSETQYF. CDR3 coding DNA: TGTGCCAGCAGCCCCCGGGACAGAGATTCAGAGACCCAGTACTTC.

The gene calls are TRBV19 and TRBJ2-5; 10 bases are shared with TRBD1. This CDR3 comprises 14 residues. The junction had 6 bases not matched to a gene; V was cut back by 6 bases and J by 5 bases. CDR1 and CDR2 (germline): LNHDA, SQIVND (reference sequence). For the CDR3, the DNA is TGTGCCAGTAGATCGACAGGGGGCACGGAGACCCAGTACTTC. This sequence encodes CASRSTGGTETQYF.

The chain is built from TRBV5-1 and TRBJ1-5; 9 nucleotides match TRBD1. This CDR3 contains 14 residues. The V segment lost 4 bases and the J segment 6 bases; nucleotides outside the gene matches: 5. Germline values: CDR1 SGHRS, CDR2 YFSETQ. The CDR3 reads CASSPGTGSQPQHF. CDR3 DNA: TGCGCCAGCAGCCCCGGGACAGGGAGTCAGCCCCAGCATTTT.

This chain links TRBV7-9 with TRBJ1-1; D possibly corresponds to TRBD1 (6 bases). Looked up from germline, CDR1 is SEHNR and CDR2 is FQNEAQ (reference sequence). There are 13 residues in the CDR3. Trimming took 6 bases from V and 7 from J, leaving 15 bases between them. CDR3 nucleotides: TGTGCCAGCAGAACCCAGGGGCCGAATGAAGCTTTCTTT. It encodes CASRTQGPNEAFF.

The V and J genes are TRBV5-5 and TRBJ2-3; 8 bases line up with TRBD2. The CDR3 is made up of 13 amino acids. The germline gives CDR1 SGHKS, CDR2 YYEKEE (reference sequence). Trimming took 4 bases from V and 4 from J; bases not matched to a gene: 2. The CDR3 DNA follows: TGTGCCAGCAGCGGGACTAGTTCAGATACGCAGTATTTT. As protein: CASSGTSSDTQYF.

The rearrangement uses TRBV5-1 and TRBJ2-3; 7 bases align to TRBD2. The V gene's germline CDR1 is SGHRS and CDR2 YFSETQ. The CDR3 totals 16 residues. Losses at the gene ends were 4 bases for V and 6 bases for J; bases not matched to a gene: 14. For the CDR3, the DNA is TGCGCCAGCAGCGGGTTAGCGGGCGCGAGAATCGATACGCAGTATTTT. Amino acid sequence: CASSGLAGARIDTQYF. Together with reference TRBV5-1 and TRBJ2-3, the CDR3 gives the full variable domain: KAGVTQTPRYLIKTRGQQVTLSCSPISGHRSVSWYQQTPGQGLQFLFEYFSETQRNKGNFPGRFSGRQFSNSRSEMNVSTLELGDSALYLCASSGLAGARIDTQYFGPGTRLTVL.